This T cell receptor (beta chain) was sequenced for a study of CD8 T cells in Susac syndrome. This clonotype was found once. Mismatch with germline at one junction end may stem from a read error. Included as multiple sclerosis controls were treatment-naive patients who had stable or active relapsing-remitting disease. Reverse transcription of roughly 0.5 to 1 ug RNA used random hexamers. Coverage of TCR beta CDR3 amplification by immunoSEQ multiplex PCR extended to 54 Vbeta and 13 Jbeta. TCRdb independently ran MiXCR on the immunoSEQ multiplex PCR reads; one entry per CDR3 protein. This sample carries about 66,000 distinct CDR3 sequences, 90% to 95% of them seen once, and the ten largest clones take about 0.6%. The germline V gene encodes CDR1 SEHNR and CDR2 FQNEAQ (reference sequence). The CDR3 contains 16 residues.

The specimen was CD8+ T cells from PBMCs. The clonotype originates from a human donor with multiple sclerosis. This rearrangement joins TRBV7-9 to TRBJ1-6; TRBD1 matches at 7 bases. CDR3 DNA sequence: TGTGCCAGCAGTTTAGCGCTGGGACAGCATAATTCACCCCTCCACTTT. Its protein is CASSLALGQHNSPLHF.